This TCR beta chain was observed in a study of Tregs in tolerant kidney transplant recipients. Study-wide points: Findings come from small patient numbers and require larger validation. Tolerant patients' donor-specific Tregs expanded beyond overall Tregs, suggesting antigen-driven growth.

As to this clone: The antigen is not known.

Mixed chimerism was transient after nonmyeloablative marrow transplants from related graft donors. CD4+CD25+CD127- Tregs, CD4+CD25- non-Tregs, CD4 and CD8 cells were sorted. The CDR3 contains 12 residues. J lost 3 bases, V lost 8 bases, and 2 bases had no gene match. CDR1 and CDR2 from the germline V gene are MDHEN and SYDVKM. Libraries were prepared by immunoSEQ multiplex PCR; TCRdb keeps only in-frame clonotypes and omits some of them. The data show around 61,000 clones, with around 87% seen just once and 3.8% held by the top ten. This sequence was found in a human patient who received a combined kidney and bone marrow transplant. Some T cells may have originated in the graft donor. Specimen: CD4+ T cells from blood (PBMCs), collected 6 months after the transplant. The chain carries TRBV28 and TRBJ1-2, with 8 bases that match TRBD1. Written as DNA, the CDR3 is TGTGCCAGCCGACAGGGGTACTATGGCTACACCTTC. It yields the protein CASRQGYYGYTF.